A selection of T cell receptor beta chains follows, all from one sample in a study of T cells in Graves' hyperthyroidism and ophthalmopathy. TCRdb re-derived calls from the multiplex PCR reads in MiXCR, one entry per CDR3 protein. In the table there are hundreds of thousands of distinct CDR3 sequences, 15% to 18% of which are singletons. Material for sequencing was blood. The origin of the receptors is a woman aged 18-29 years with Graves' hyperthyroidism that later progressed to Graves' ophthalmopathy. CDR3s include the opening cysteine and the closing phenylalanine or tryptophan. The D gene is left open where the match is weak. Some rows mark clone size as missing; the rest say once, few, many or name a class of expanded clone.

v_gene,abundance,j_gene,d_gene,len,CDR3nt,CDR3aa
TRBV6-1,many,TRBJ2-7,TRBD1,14,TGTGCCAGCAGTGTACAGGGGTCTTCCTACGAGCAGTACTTC,CASSVQGSSYEQYF
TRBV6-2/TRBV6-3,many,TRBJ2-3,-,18,TGTGCCAGCAGTTACCCTCCCGGGAGCAATGTACCCACAGATACGCAGTATTTT,CASSYPPGSNVPTDTQYF
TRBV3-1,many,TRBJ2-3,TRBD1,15,TGTGCCAGCAGGGACAGGGCCGCCCAGCCAGATACGCAGTATTTT,CASRDRAAQPDTQYF
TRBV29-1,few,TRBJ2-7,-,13,TGCAGCGTCTGGTCCGGGATGTCCTACGAGCAGTACTTC,CSVWSGMSYEQYF
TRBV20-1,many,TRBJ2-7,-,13,TGCAGTGCCAAGGGCCTATCTTCCTACGAGCAGTACTTC,CSAKGLSSYEQYF
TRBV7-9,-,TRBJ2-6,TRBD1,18,TGTGCCAGCAAGGGGGAGACAGGGCCCTTCTCTGGGGCCAACGTCCTGACTTTC,CASKGETGPFSGANVLTF
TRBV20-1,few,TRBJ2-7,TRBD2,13,TGCAGTGCTGAGGGGACTAAATCCTACGAGCAGTACTTC,CSAEGTKSYEQYF
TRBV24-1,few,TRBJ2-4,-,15,TGTGCCACCAGTGGGGGGAGTCCGGCCAAAAACATTCAGTACTTC,CATSGGSPAKNIQYF
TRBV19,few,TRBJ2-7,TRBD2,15,TGTGCCAGTAGTGCGGGACTAGCGGGCGGGTACGAGCAGTACTTC,CASSAGLAGGYEQYF
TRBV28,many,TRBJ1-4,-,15,TGTGCCAGCAGTTTTAACCAGGGAGCAGGGGAAAAACTGTTTTTT,CASSFNQGAGEKLFF
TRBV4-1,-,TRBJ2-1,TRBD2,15,TGCGCCAGCAGCCAAGGGTTAGCGGGAGACGGTGAGCAGTTCTTC,CASSQGLAGDGEQFF
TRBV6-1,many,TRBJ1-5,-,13,TGTGCCAGCAGTGGTACAGAGAATCAGCCCCAGCATTTT,CASSGTENQPQHF
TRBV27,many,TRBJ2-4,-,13,TGTGCCAGCAGTACCTTAGCCAAAAACATTCAGTACTTC,CASSTLAKNIQYF
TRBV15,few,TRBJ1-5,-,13,TGTGCCACCAGCAGAGATTATGGTCAGCCCCAGCATTTT,CATSRDYGQPQHF
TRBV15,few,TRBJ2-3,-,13,TGTGCCACCAGCTCAGGGGCCCCAGATACGCAGTATTTT,CATSSGAPDTQYF
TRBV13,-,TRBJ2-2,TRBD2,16,TGTGCCAGCAGCTGGGGGACTAGCGAGAGCACCGGGGAGCTGTTTTTT,CASSWGTSESTGELFF
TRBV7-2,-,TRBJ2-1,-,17,TGTGCCAGCAGCAACGGGACCCCGCCAGGTTTGTACAATGAGCAGTTCTTC,CASSNGTPPGLYNEQFF
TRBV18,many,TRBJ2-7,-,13,TGTGCCAGCTCTCCAAAGCTTTCCTACGAGCAGTACTTC,CASSPKLSYEQYF
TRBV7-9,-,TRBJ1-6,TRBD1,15,TGTGCCAGCAGCAGACAACAGGGGGAAGTTTCACCCCTCCACTTT,CASSRQQGEVSPLHF
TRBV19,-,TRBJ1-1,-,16,TGTGCCAGTAGTATAGTATTTCGCCGGGCAGCGGAGGAAGCTTTCTTT,CASSIVFRRAAEEAFF
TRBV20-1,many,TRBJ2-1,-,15,TGCAGTGTATCTTCTAGGACAAAACTCAACAATGAGCAGTTCTTC,CSVSSRTKLNNEQFF
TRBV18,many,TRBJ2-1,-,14,TGTGCCAGCTCACCTATATCGGGTGGTAATGAGCAGTTCTTC,CASSPISGGNEQFF
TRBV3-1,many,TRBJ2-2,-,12,TGTGCCAGCAGCCTGAGGCACGGGGAGCTGTTTTTT,CASSLRHGELFF
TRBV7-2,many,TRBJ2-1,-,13,TGTGCCAGCAGCTTCAACGGGGACAATGAGCAGTTCTTC,CASSFNGDNEQFF
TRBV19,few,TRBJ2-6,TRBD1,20,TGTGCCAGTAGTATAGAAGGTGACAGGGGGCCCTTCTCTGGGGCCAACGTCCTGACTTTC,CASSIEGDRGPFSGANVLTF
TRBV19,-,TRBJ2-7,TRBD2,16,TGTGCCAGTAGGCTAGCTTCGGAGCGGGGAACCTACGAGCAGTACTTC,CASRLASERGTYEQYF
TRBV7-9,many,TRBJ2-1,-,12,TGTGCCACGGAGGACGCACCCAATGAGCAGTTCTTC,CATEDAPNEQFF
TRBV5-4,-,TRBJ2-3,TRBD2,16,TGTGCCAGCAGAGAAGGACTAGCGGGAGGGGAAGATACGCAGTATTTT,CASREGLAGGEDTQYF
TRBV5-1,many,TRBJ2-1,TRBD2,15,TGCGCCAGCAGCAAGGCGGGACTAGTAATAGGTGAGCAGTTCTTC,CASSKAGLVIGEQFF
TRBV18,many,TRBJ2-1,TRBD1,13,TGTGCCAGCCTCGGGACAGTTAACAATGAGCAGTTCTTC,CASLGTVNNEQFF
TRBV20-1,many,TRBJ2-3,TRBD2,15,TGCAGTGCTAGGCCGTGGCGGGAGAGGGCAGATACGCAGTATTTT,CSARPWRERADTQYF
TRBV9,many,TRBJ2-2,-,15,TGTGCCAGCAGCCCATCCCCCCATGTGACCGGGGAGCTGTTTTTT,CASSPSPHVTGELFF
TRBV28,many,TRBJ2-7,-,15,TGTGCCAGCAGTTCACAGGTGGCGAGGCCCTACGAGCAGTACTTC,CASSSQVARPYEQYF
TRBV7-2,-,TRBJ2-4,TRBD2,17,TGTGCCAGCAGCTACCCGGGACTAGCGAGAGCCAAAAACATTCAGTACTTC,CASSYPGLARAKNIQYF
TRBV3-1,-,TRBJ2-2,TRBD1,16,TGTGCCAGCAGCCAAGCTGGGGGACAGTTCTCGGGGGAGCTGTTTTTT,CASSQAGGQFSGELFF
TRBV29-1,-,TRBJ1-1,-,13,TGCAGCGTTGCAGGGGTATTGAACACTGAAGCTTTCTTT,CSVAGVLNTEAFF
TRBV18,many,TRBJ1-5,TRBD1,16,TGTGCCAGCTCACCAACCGGGACAGGGCTGAATCAGCCCCAGCATTTT,CASSPTGTGLNQPQHF
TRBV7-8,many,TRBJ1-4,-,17,TGTGCCAGCAGCTTCTGGGACACCCAAAAAGGGGATGAAAAACTGTTTTTT,CASSFWDTQKGDEKLFF
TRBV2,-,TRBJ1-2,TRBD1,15,TGTGCCAGCAGTGACCAAAAGACAGGGAACTATGGCTACACCTTC,CASSDQKTGNYGYTF
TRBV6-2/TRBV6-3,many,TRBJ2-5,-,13,TGTGCCACCCGACATGAGGTACAAGAGACCCAGTACTTC,CATRHEVQETQYF
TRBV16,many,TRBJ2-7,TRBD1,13,TGTGCCAGCAGCCTGACAGGGCTGTACGAGCAGTACTTC,CASSLTGLYEQYF
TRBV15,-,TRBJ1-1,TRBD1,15,TGTGCCACCAGCACCAGGGACAGGGGGAACACTGAAGCTTTCTTT,CATSTRDRGNTEAFF
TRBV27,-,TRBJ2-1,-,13,TGTGCCAGCGGGTTAGCGAATTACAATGAGCAGTTCTTC,CASGLANYNEQFF
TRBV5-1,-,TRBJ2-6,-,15,TGCGCCAGCCGCGATCCAGGGTCTGGGGCCAACGTCCTGACTTTC,CASRDPGSGANVLTF
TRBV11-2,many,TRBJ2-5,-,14,TGTGCCAGCAGCCCCACTACAATACAAGAGACCCAGTACTTC,CASSPTTIQETQYF
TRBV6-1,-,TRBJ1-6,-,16,TGTGCCAGCAGTGAGGCCGAGGGGCTCTGGAATTCACCCCTCCACTTT,CASSEAEGLWNSPLHF
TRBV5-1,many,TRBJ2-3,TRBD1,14,TGCGCCAGCAGCCCGGACAGGTACACAGATACGCAGTATTTT,CASSPDRYTDTQYF
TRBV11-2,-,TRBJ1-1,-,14,TGTGCCAGTGGTCCCAGACACTCGAACACTGAAGCTTTCTTT,CASGPRHSNTEAFF
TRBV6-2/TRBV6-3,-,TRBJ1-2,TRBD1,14,TGTGCCAGCAGTCCAGGGACAGGCGGCCACGGCTACACCTTC,CASSPGTGGHGYTF
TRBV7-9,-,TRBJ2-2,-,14,TGTGCCAGCAGCTTAGGAAGGGAGACCGGGGAGCTGTTTTTT,CASSLGRETGELFF
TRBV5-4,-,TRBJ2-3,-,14,TGTGCCAGCAGCTTGGGGGCTAGCGTAGATACGCAGTATTTT,CASSLGASVDTQYF
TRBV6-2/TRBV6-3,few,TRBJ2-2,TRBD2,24,TGTGCCAGCGCCGGAATCTCCCCTCACGGGAAATTCTGGTCGGGAGGTGTTTGGACCGGGGAGCTGTTTTTT,CASAGISPHGKFWSGGVWTGELFF
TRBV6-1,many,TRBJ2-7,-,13,TGTGCAGCAGCGAGGGGGGTGACCTACGAGCAGTACTTC,CAAARGVTYEQYF
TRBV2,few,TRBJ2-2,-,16,TGTGCCAGCAGTGGGGTTGGACGGGTGAAAACCGGGGAGCTGTTTTTT,CASSGVGRVKTGELFF
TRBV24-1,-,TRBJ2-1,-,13,TGTGCCACCAGTTCCGGGACTTACAATGAGCAGTTCTTC,CATSSGTYNEQFF
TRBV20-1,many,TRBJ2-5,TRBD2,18,TGCAGTGCTAGGGCACTAGCGGGAGGAGCCGTAAGGGGGGAGACCCAGTACTTC,CSARALAGGAVRGETQYF
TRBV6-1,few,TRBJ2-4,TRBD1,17,TGTGCCAGCAGTGAAGTCACCGGGACAGGGTATTGGGGAATTCAGTACTTC,CASSEVTGTGYWGIQYF
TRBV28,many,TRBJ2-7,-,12,TGTGCCAGCAGTAGGGGTGGATACGAGCAGTACTTC,CASSRGGYEQYF
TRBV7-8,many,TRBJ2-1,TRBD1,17,TGTGCCAGCAGCTTAATGGTTAGGGACAGGGGCTACAATGAGCAGTTCTTC,CASSLMVRDRGYNEQFF